One TCR beta chain is described in this entry. No antigen is known for it. This specimen comes from a study of response to subunit inactivated influenza vaccine. TCRdb ran MiXCR on the RT-PCR reads and lists one entry per CDR3 protein. The repertoire holds about 500,000 distinct CDR3 sequences, with approximately 15% as singletons. Unmatched junction bases numbered 9, after V lost 3 bases and J lost 2 bases. The CDR3 spans 17 residues. Germline V gene data show CDR1 as SGHRS and CDR2 as YFSETQ. Notes on the study in general: It was the authors' suggestion that each seasonal influenza vaccination recruits few new T cells.

The sequence derives from a man in his fifties or sixties who received an inactivated influenza vaccine. This specimen consisted of CD4+ T cells sorted from PBMCs, obtained less than 30 months after vaccination. This rearrangement joins TRBV5-1 to TRBJ2-7; 12 positions agree with TRBD2. DNA of the CDR3: TGCGCCAGCAGCTCTAGAGGACTAGCGGGGCCCACCTACGAGCAGTACTTC. Amino acid sequence: CASSSRGLAGPTYEQYF. Looking up the rest from reference TRBV5-1 and TRBJ2-7 gives the full variable domain: KAGVTQTPRYLIKTRGQQVTLSCSPISGHRSVSWYQQTPGQGLQFLFEYFSETQRNKGNFPGRFSGRQFSNSRSEMNVSTLELGDSALYLCASSSRGLAGPTYEQYFGPGTRLTVT.